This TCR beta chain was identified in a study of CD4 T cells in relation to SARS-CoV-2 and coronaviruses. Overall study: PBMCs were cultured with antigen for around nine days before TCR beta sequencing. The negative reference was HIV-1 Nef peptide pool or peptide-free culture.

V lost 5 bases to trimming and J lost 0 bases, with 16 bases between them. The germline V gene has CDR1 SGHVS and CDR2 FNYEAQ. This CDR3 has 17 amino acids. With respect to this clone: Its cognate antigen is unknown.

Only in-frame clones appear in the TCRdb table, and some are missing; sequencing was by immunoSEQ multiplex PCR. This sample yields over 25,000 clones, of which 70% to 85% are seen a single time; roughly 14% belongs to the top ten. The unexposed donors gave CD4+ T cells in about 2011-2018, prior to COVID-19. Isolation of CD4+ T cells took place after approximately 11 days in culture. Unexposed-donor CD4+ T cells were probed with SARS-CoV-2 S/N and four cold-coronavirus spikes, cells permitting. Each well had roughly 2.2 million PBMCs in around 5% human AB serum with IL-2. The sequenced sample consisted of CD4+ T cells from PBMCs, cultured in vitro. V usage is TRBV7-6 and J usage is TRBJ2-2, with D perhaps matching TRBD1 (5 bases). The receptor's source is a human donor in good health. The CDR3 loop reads CASSSRQSGPNTGELFF. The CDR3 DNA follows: TGTGCCAGCAGCAGCCGACAGTCGGGCCCGAACACCGGGGAGCTGTTTTTT.